The rows below give T cell receptor beta chains drawn from one sample of a study of OX40 agonist ivuxolimab in advanced cancers. The table came from immunoSEQ multiplex PCR; TCRdb's copy has only in-frame clones and leaves some out. Of 85,000 to 90,000 clones listed, about 93% are singletons. Specimen: CD4+ or CD8+ T cells sorted from blood, collected in a trial of the OX40 agonist ivuxolimab. These receptors originate from an adult with an advanced solid tumor such as melanoma, head and neck, liver or kidney cancer. The CDR3 runs from the conserved cysteine through the conserved F or W. The D gene is left open where the match is weak. Expanded clones get a size class; other rows say once, few or many, or leave the size out.

j_call clone_size v_call d_call cdr3_aa cdr3_nt
TRBJ2-7 NA TRBV5-6 TRBD2 CASSRGAYEQYF TGTGCCAGCAGCCGGGGGGCCTACGAGCAGTACTTC
TRBJ2-2 NA TRBV19 NA CATRSGGTNTGELFF TGTGCTACTAGGTCGGGCGGTACGAACACCGGGGAGCTGTTTTTT
TRBJ1-3 NA TRBV11-1 NA CASSLSVYGGTGNTIYF TGTGCCAGCAGCTTAAGTGTTTATGGGGGTACTGGAAACACCATATATTTT
TRBJ2-7 NA TRBV2 TRBD2 CASSPRGGAEQYF TGTGCCAGCAGTCCCCGGGGGGGGGCCGAGCAGTACTTC
TRBJ2-7 NA TRBV5-1 NA CASTPRGGYEQYF TGCGCCAGCACCCCAAGGGGAGGCTACGAGCAGTACTTC
TRBJ2-5 NA TRBV7-2 NA CASSFRAIPYWETQYF TGTGCCAGCAGCTTTCGTGCGATACCCTATTGGGAGACCCAGTACTTC
TRBJ1-5 NA TRBV7-2 NA CASSFSPAQPQHF TGTGCCAGCAGCTTCTCCCCGGCTCAGCCCCAGCATTTT
TRBJ2-1 NA TRBV9 NA CASSVAPRDEQFF TGTGCCAGCAGCGTAGCCCCCCGGGATGAGCAGTTCTTC
TRBJ2-7 NA TRBV9 NA CASSGTAKDEQYF TGTGCCAGCAGCGGGACTGCTAAGGACGAGCAGTACTTC
TRBJ1-1 NA TRBV18 NA CASSPISSPVSTEAFF TGTGCCAGCTCACCAATATCATCCCCGGTGAGCACTGAAGCTTTCTTT
TRBJ1-6 NA TRBV5-1 TRBD1 CASSLDRTGYSPLHF TGCGCCAGCAGCTTGGATCGGACAGGGTATTCACCCCTCCACTTT
TRBJ2-5 NA TRBV7-8 NA CASSFQPGSQETQYF TGTGCCAGCAGTTTCCAACCGGGCAGCCAAGAGACCCAGTACTTC
TRBJ2-3 NA TRBV2 NA CASLDGQSTDTQYF TGTGCCAGCCTCGACGGGCAGAGCACAGATACGCAGTATTTT
TRBJ2-4 NA TRBV18 TRBD2 CASSPSAGRDIQYF TGTGCCAGCTCACCCTCGGCAGGGAGGGACATTCAGTACTTC
TRBJ2-7 NA TRBV5-6 TRBD1 CASSPPGQGYEQYF TGTGCCAGCAGCCCACCGGGACAGGGTTACGAGCAGTACTTC
TRBJ2-3 few TRBV4-1 TRBD2 CASSQTTSGLRRADTQYF TGCGCCAGCAGCCAGACAACTAGCGGGCTTAGGAGGGCAGATACGCAGTATTTT
TRBJ2-5 once TRBV7-2 NA CASSSRQGGRETQYF TGTGCCAGCAGCTCCCGACAGGGAGGAAGAGAGACCCAGTACTTC
TRBJ2-5 NA TRBV7-9 NA CASSLYPQETQYF TGTGCCAGCAGCTTATACCCCCAAGAGACCCAGTACTTC
TRBJ2-3 NA TRBV6-5 NA CASSYGGGPTDTQYF TGTGCCAGCAGTTACGGGGGCGGGCCCACAGATACGCAGTATTTT
TRBJ2-2 NA TRBV2 NA CASSKRTANTGELFF TGTGCCAGCAGTAAGCGGACGGCGAACACCGGGGAGCTGTTTTTT
TRBJ2-2 NA TRBV5-1 NA CASSFDSTGELFF TGCGCCAGCAGCTTCGACAGCACCGGGGAGCTGTTTTTT
TRBJ1-2 NA TRBV7-9 NA CASSLWSPSYGYTF TGTGCCAGCAGCTTATGGAGCCCCTCCTATGGCTACACCTTC